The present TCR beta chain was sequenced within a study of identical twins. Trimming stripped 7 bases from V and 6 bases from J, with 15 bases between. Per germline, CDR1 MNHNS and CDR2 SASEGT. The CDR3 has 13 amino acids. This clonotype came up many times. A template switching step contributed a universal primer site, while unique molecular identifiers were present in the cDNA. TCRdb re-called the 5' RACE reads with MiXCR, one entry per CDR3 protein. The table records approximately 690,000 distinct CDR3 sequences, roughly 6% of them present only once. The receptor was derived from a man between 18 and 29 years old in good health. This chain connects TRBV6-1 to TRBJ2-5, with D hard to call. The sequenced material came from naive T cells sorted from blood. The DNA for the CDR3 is TGTGCCAGCAAGCTCGACCACATGCAGACCCAGTACTTC. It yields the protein CASKLDHMQTQYF.